This TCR beta chain was retrieved from a study of T cells of healthy individuals listed by TCRdb under 2018. There are 15 amino acids in the CDR3, from cysteine to phenylalanine inclusive. Just the 45-base CDR3 DNA is kept, in frame starting at base 1. V is pared back by 7 bases and J by 3 bases, with 16 bases lying between the germline termini. Based on the germline V gene, the CDR1 and CDR2 sequences are MNHEY and SVGAGI. The protocol used for the library was 5' RACE. Sequencing instrument: Illumina MiSeq. Clones were called with MiXCR by TCRdb after fastp trimmed the public reads at Q25, and only in-frame beta chains were retained. Every entry covers one CDR3 protein and lists the most common genes and DNA from its rows. The sample table contains 45,000 to 60,000 distinct CDR3 sequences; only one count was recorded for about 15% of them. The ten largest clones represent 15% to 20% of the sample.

This clonotype has only a few counts. Its specific antigen is unknown. Per-base qualities were not stored, and no clone one base away is much larger. This TCR derives from a human donor in good health. In this chain, TRBV6-5 is recombined with TRBJ1-5; a tentative D call is TRBD1 (6 bases match). The CDR3 region: CASTPGGRDNQPQHF. At the DNA level, the sequence is TGTGCCAGCACCCCTGGGGGCAGGGACAATCAGCCCCAGCATTTT.